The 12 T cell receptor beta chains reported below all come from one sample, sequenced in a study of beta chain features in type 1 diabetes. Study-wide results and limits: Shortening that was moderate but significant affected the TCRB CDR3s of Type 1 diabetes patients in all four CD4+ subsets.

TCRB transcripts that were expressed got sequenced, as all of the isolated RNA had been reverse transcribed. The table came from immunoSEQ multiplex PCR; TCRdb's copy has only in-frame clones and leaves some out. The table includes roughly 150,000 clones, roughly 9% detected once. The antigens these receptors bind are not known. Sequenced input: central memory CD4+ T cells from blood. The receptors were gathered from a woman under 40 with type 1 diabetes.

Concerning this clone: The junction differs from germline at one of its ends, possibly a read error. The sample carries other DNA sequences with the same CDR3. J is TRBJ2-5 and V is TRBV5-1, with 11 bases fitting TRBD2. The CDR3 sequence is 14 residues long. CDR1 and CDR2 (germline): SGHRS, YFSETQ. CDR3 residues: CASSSRTSGETQYF. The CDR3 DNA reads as TGTGCCAGCAGCTCCAGGACTAGCGGGGAGACCCAGTACTTC.

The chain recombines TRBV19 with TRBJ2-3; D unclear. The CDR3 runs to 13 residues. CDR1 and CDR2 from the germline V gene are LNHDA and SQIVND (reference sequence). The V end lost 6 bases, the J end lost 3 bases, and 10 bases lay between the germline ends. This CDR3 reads CASRTLGTDTQYF. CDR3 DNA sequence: TGTGCCAGTAGAACCCTCGGGACAGATACGCAGTATTTT. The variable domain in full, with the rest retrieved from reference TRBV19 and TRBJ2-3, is DGGITQSPKYLFRKEGQNVTLSCEQNLNHDAMYWYRQDPGQGLRLIYYSQIVNDFQKGDIAEGYSVSREKKESFPLTVTSAQKNPTAFYLCASRTLGTDTQYFGPGTRLTVL.

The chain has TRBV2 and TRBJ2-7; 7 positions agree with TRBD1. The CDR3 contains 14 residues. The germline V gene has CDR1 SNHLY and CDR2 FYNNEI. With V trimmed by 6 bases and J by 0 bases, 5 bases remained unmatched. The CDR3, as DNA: TGTGCCAGCAGCCGGGACAGAAACTCCTACGAGCAGTACTTC. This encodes CASSRDRNSYEQYF.

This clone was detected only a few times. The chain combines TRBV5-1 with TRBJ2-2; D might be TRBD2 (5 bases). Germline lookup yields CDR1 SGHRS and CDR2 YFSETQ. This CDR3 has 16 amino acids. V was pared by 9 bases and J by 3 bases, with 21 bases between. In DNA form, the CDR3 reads TGCGCCACCCAAAAAGCGGCGGATTTGCACACCGGGGAGCTGTTTTTT. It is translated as CATQKAADLHTGELFF.

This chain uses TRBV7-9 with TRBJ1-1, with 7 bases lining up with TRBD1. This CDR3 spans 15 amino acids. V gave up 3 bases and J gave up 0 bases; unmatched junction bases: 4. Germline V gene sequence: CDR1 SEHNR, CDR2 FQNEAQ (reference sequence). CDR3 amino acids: CASSFSGQLNTEAFF. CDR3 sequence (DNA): TGTGCCAGCAGCTTTTCGGGACAGCTGAACACTGAAGCTTTCTTT.

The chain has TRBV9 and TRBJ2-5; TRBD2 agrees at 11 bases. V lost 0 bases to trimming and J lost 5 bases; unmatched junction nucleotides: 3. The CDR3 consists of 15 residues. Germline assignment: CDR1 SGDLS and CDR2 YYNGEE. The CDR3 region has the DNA TGTGCCAGCAGCGTAGGACGGACTAGCGGGGAGACCCAGTACTTC. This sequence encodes CASSVGRTSGETQYF.

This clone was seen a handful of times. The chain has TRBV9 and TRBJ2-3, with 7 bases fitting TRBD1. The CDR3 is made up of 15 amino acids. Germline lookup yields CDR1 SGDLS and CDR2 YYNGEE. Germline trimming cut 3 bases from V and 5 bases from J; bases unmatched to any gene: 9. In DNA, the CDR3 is TGTGCCAGCAGCGATCGAGGGGGCGAGGGAGATACGCAGTATTTT. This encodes CASSDRGGEGDTQYF.

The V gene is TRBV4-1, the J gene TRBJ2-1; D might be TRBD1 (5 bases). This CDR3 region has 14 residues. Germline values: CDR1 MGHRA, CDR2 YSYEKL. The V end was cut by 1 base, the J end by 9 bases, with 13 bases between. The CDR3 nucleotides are TGCGCCAGCAGCCAAGTTAGAGACAGTTTTGAGCAGTTCTTC. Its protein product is CASSQVRDSFEQFF.

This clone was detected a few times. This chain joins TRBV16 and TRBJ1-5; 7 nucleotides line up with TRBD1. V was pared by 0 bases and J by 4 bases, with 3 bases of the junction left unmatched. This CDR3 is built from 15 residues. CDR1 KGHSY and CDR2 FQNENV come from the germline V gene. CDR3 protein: CASSQSGQANQPQHF. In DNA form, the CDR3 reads TGTGCCAGCAGCCAATCAGGACAGGCGAATCAGCCCCAGCATTTT.

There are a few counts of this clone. In nucleotides, the CDR3 is TGTGCCAGCAGCTTCCGAGCGGGAGGAGATACGCAGTATTTT. Translated: CASSFRAGGDTQYF. This chain connects TRBV7-3 to TRBJ2-3; TRBD2 aligns across 9 bases. Germline assignment: CDR1 SGHTA and CDR2 FQGTGA. This CDR3 contains 14 residues. The ends lost 3 bases at V and 5 bases at J; junction bases unmatched: 3.

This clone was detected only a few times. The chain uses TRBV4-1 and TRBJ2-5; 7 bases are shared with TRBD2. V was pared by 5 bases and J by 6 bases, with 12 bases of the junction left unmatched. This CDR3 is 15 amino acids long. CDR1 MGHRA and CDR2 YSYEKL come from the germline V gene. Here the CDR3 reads CASSTLTSDAKTQYF. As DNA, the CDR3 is TGCGCCAGCAGCACCCTAACTAGCGACGCGAAGACCCAGTACTTC.

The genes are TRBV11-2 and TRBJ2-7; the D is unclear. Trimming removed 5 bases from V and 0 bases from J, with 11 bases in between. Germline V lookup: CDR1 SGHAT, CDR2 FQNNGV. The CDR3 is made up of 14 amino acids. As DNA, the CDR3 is TGTGCCAGCAGCATGGGCCCGACCTCCTACGAGCAGTACTTC. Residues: CASSMGPTSYEQYF.